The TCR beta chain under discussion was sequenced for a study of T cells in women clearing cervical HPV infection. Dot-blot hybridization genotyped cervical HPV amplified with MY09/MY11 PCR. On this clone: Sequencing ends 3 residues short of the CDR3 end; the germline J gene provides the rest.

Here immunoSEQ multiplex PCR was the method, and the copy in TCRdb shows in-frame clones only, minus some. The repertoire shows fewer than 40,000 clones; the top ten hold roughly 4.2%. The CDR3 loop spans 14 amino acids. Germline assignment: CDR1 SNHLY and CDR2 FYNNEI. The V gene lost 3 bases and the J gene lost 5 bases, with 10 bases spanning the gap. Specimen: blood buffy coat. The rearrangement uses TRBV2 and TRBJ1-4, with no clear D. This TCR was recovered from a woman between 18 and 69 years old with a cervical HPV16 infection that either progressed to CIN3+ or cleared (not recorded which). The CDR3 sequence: CASSDSQENEKLFF. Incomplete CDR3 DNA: TGTGCCAGCAGTGATTCTCAGGAAAATGAAAAA.